The clone carrying this T cell receptor beta chain was picked up many times. This sample was taken from a study of Graves' ophthalmopathy and Graves' hyperthyroidism. Germline loops: CDR1 MNHEY, CDR2 SVGAGI. This CDR3 region has 13 residues. The V end was cut by 2 bases, the J end by 4 bases, with 5 bases between. The TCR beta CDR3 regions underwent amplification from RNA transcripts. The authors performed first-round RT-PCR with HTBI primers and then a second-round multiplex PCR. TCRdb re-derived calls from the multiplex PCR reads in MiXCR, one entry per CDR3 protein. The sample contains some 350,000 distinct CDR3 sequences, about 17% of which appear only once. Patients newly diagnosed with hyperthyroidism, under 2 months' duration, were aged 18 to 65, the study reports.

The sample taken for sequencing was peripheral blood. This chain connects TRBV6-5 to TRBJ2-2; no reliable D call. The receptor comes from an adult woman with stable Graves' hyperthyroidism. DNA of the CDR3: TGTGCCAGCAGTTACGTCGGCACCGGGGAGCTGTTTTTT. Translating it yields CASSYVGTGELFF.